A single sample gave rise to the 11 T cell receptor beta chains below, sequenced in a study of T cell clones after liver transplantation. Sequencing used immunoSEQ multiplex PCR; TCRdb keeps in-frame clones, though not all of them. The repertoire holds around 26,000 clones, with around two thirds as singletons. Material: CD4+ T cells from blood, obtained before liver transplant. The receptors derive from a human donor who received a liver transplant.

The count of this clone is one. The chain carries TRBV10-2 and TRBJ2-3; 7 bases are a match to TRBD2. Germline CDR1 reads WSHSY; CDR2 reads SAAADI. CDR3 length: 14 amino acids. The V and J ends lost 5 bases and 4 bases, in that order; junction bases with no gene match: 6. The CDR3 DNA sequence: TGCGCCAGCAGTCTAAGCGGGATTTCAGATACGCAGTATTTT. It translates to CASSLSGISDTQYF.

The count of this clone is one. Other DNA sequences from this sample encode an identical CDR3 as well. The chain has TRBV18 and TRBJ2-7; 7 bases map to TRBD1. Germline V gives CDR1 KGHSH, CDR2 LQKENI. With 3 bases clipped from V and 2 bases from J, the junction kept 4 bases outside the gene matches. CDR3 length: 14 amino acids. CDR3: CASSPRQGTYEQYV. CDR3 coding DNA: TGTGCCAGCTCACCTAGACAGGGAACCTACGAGCAGTACGTC.

The CDR3 bases are TGTGCCAGCAGCCAAGATCAGGGCTATGGAGAGACCCAGTACTTC. It translates to CASSQDQGYGETQYF. The chain uses TRBV14 and TRBJ2-5; a weak D match, TRBD1 (5 bases). The CDR3 length is 15 residues. The V end was cut by 0 bases, the J end by 4 bases, with 12 bases between. Germline CDR1 is SGHDN and CDR2 is FVKESK.

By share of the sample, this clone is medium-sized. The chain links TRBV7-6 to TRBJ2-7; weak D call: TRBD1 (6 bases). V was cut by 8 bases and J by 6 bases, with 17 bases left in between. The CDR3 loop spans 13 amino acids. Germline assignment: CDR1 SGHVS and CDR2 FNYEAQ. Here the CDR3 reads CASSLREQGEQYV. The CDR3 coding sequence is TGTGCCAGCTCGCTGCGCGAACAGGGCGAGCAGTACGTC.

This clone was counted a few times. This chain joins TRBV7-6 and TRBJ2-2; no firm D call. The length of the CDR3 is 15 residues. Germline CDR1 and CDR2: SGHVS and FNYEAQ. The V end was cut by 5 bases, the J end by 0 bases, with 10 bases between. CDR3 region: CASSPGPTNTGELFF. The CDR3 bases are TGTGCCAGCAGCCCCGGCCCAACGAACACCGGGGAGCTGTTTTTT.

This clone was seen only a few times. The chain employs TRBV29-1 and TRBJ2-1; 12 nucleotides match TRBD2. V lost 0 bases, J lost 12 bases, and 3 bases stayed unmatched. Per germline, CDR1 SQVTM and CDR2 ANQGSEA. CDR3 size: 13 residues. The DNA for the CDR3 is TGCAGCGTTGAAGACCCGGGACTAGCGGGGCAGTTCTTC. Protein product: CSVEDPGLAGQFF.

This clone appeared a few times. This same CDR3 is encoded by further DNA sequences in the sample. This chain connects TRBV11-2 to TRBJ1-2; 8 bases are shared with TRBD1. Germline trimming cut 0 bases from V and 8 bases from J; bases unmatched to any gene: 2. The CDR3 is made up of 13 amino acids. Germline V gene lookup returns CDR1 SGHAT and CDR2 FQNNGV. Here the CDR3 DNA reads TGTGCCAGCAGCTTAGACAGGGGGCGCGGCTACACCTTC. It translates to CASSLDRGRGYTF.

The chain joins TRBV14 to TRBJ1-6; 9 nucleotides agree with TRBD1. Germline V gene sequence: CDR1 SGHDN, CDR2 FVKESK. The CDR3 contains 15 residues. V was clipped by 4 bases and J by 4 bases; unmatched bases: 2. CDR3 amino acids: CASSPDRGYNSPLHF. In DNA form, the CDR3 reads TGTGCCAGCAGCCCAGACAGGGGGTATAATTCACCCCTCCACTTT. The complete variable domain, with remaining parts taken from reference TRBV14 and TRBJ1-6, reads EAGVTQFPSHSVIEKGQTVTLRCDPISGHDNLYWYRRVMGKEIKFLLHFVKESKQDESGMPNNRFLAERTGGTYSTLKVQPAELEDSGVYFCASSPDRGYNSPLHFGNGTRLTVT.

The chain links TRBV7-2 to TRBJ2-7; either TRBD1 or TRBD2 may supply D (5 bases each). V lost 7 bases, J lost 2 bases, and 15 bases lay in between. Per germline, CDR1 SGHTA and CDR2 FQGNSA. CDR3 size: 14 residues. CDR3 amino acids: CASTPGQATYEQYF. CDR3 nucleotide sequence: TGTGCCAGCACCCCGGGGCAGGCCACCTACGAGCAGTACTTC. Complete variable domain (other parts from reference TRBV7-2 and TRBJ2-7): GAGVSQSPSNKVTEKGKDVELRCDPISGHTALYWYRQSLGQGLEFLIYFQGNSAPDKSGLPSDRFSAERTGGSVSTLTIQRTQQEDSAVYLCASTPGQATYEQYFGPGTRLTVT.

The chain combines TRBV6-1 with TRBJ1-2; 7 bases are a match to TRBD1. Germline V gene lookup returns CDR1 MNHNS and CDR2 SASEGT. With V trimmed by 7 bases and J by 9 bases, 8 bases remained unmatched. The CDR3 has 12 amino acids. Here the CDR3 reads CASTTGSYSYTF. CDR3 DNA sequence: TGTGCCAGCACGACAGGGTCGTATAGCTACACCTTC.

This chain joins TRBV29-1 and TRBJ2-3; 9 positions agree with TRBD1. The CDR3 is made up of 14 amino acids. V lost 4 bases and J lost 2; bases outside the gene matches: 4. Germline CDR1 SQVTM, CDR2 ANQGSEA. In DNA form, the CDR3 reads TGCAGCGTTGTTCTACAGGGGGCCACAGATACGCAGTATTTT. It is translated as CSVVLQGATDTQYF.